This is a list of T cell receptor beta chains from one sample in a study of chemoradiotherapy in HPV16-positive cancers. The repertoire was sequenced with immunoSEQ multiplex PCR; TCRdb's copy has only in-frame clones and lacks some. The sample records 8,400 or so clones, 60% to 80% being singletons. The specimen was taken from a patient who underwent chemoradiotherapy. These TCRs come from a human donor with HPV-associated anogenital cancer. CDR3s include the opening cysteine and the closing phenylalanine or tryptophan. D genes are given only for firm matches. A row's size may be missing; if present it is once, few, many or a size class.

TRBV19	.	TRBJ2-3	.	TGTGCCAGTAGTATTGCGGGACAGATCACAGATACGCAGTATTTT	CASSIAGQITDTQYF
TRBV28	few	TRBJ2-7	.	TGTGCCAGCAGTCCCACAAGGGACGGAATGTACGAGCAGTACTTC	CASSPTRDGMYEQYF
TRBV4-2	few	TRBJ2-1	TRBD2	TGTGCCAGCAGCCCACAGACTAGCGGGAGGGGAGGGAACAATGAGCAGTTCTTC	CASSPQTSGRGGNNEQFF
TRBV9	.	TRBJ1-5	TRBD1	TGTGCCAGCAGCGAAGGACAGGGTCTGAATCAGCCCCAGCATTTT	CASSEGQGLNQPQHF
TRBV19	.	TRBJ1-4	TRBD1	TGTGCCAGTAGTCCCGGGACAGGGTATGAAAAACTGTTTTTT	CASSPGTGYEKLFF
TRBV19	few	TRBJ1-5	.	TGTGCCAGTAAGTCGACAGGCTCCAATCAGCCCCAGCATTTT	CASKSTGSNQPQHF
TRBV19	.	TRBJ2-2	.	TGTGCCAGTAGTATAGGAGGGTATACCGGGGAGCTGTTTTTT	CASSIGGYTGELFF
TRBV6-5	.	TRBJ2-7	.	TGTGCCAGCACCCACTCTACCTCGTTCAGGGGCCCCCAGTACTTC	CASTHSTSFRGPQYF
TRBV7-3	.	TRBJ2-5	TRBD2	TGTGCCAGCAGCTTAAGGGCGGGAGGCCCTCAAGAGACCCAGTACTTC	CASSLRAGGPQETQYF
TRBV25-1	.	TRBJ2-1	.	TGTGCCAGCAGTTACAATGAGCAGTTCTTC	CASSYNEQFF
TRBV4-1	.	TRBJ2-6	.	TGCGCCAGCAGCCAAGATCGGGGGTCTGGGGCCAACGTCCTGACTTTC	CASSQDRGSGANVLTF
TRBV27	.	TRBJ2-3	TRBD2	TGTGCCAGCAGTTTCACGGGAGGGATTGAAGATACGCAGTATTTT	CASSFTGGIEDTQYF
TRBV9	.	TRBJ2-1	TRBD2	TGTGCCAGCAGCGTAGCTTCTAGCGGGATCTTGGGTGAGCAGTTCTTC	CASSVASSGILGEQFF
TRBV12-5	once	TRBJ2-2	TRBD1	TGTGCTAGTGGTTTGGAGGGGGCGCGGACCGGGGAGCTGTTTTTT	CASGLEGARTGELFF
TRBV10-3	.	TRBJ2-7	.	TGTGCCATCAGTGGTAACAGGAGAGTCTCCTACGAGCAGTACTTC	CAISGNRRVSYEQYF
TRBV2	.	TRBJ2-3	TRBD2	TGTGCCAGCAGAAGACTAGCGGAGGCTGCAGATACGCAGTATTTT	CASRRLAEAADTQYF
TRBV28	.	TRBJ2-7	.	TGTGCCAGCAGTCAAGGGGTGGGTGAGCAGTACTTC	CASSQGVGEQYF
TRBV5-1	.	TRBJ2-3	TRBD2	TGCGCCAGCACGGGGGGGCGGAGCACAGATACGCAGTATTTT	CASTGGRSTDTQYF
TRBV5-1	once	TRBJ2-1	TRBD2	TGCGCCAGCTCCCGCCTGGGGGAGGGCCGCAATGAGCAGTTCTTC	CASSRLGEGRNEQFF
TRBV11-2	.	TRBJ2-5	TRBD2	TGTGCCAGCACCAGAGGTAGCGGGACTCAGGGGGAGACCCAGTACTTC	CASTRGSGTQGETQYF
TRBV30	.	TRBJ2-3	TRBD2	TGTGCCCGGGGGGGACTAGCGGGTTTAAGCACAGATACGCAGTATTTT	CARGGLAGLSTDTQYF
TRBV30	.	TRBJ1-2	.	TGTGCCTGGAGTTCCTGGGGGGTAGAGAACTATGGCTACACCTTC	CAWSSWGVENYGYTF
TRBV6-1	.	TRBJ1-1	.	TGTGCCAGCAGTGAAGAGGATACAGGGTATCGCTTT	CASSEEDTGYRF
TRBV5-5	once	TRBJ1-3	.	TGTGCCAGCAGCTTGGGGTCACAGGGAACTGGAAACACCATATATTTT	CASSLGSQGTGNTIYF
TRBV5-1	.	TRBJ2-1	.	TGCGCCAGCAGCTTGGAGGGGAGTGAGCAGTTCTTC	CASSLEGSEQFF
TRBV11-2	.	TRBJ2-3	.	TGTGCCAGCAGTCCCGAGAGTCCCACAGATACGCAGTATTTT	CASSPESPTDTQYF
TRBV9	.	TRBJ2-7	TRBD2	TGTGCCAGCAGCGTTCGACTAGCGGGATCCGAGCAGTACTTC	CASSVRLAGSEQYF
TRBV7-2	.	TRBJ1-5	.	TGTGCCAGCAGCTTAGAAACGGGCAATCAGCCCCAGCATTTT	CASSLETGNQPQHF
TRBV13	few	TRBJ2-1	.	TGTGCCAGCAGCTTGGGGGTCGGGGAGCCCTACAATGAGCAGTTCTTC	CASSLGVGEPYNEQFF
TRBV2	.	TRBJ2-3	.	TGTGCCAGCACCAGAGACCGATTCTCTAGCACAGATACGCAGTATTTT	CASTRDRFSSTDTQYF
TRBV2	.	TRBJ2-7	.	TGTGCCAGCGGTACCTTAGAGGCAGGCTCTTCGTACGAGCAGTACTTC	CASGTLEAGSSYEQYF
TRBV7-2	.	TRBJ2-1	TRBD2	TGTGCCAGCAGCTTAGCGGGAGCGGGAGTTAACAATGAGCAGTTCTTC	CASSLAGAGVNNEQFF
TRBV10-2	.	TRBJ2-4	.	TGCGCCAGCAGTGACGAGGCAGTAATAGCCAAAAACATTCAGTACTTC	CASSDEAVIAKNIQYF
TRBV5-1	.	TRBJ2-5	.	TGCGCCAGCAGCTTGTTGGGCGTCCAAGAGACCCAGTACTTC	CASSLLGVQETQYF
TRBV4-1	hyperexpanded	TRBJ1-4	.	TGCGCCAGCAGCCAAGAAGGGCTAGGGGAAAAACTGTTTTTT	CASSQEGLGEKLFF
TRBV27	once	TRBJ2-5	TRBD1	TGTGCCAGCAGTTTAGGGCCGGGACAGGGGGCTTCGGTGGAGACCCAGTACTTC	CASSLGPGQGASVETQYF
TRBV7-9	.	TRBJ2-7	TRBD1	TGTGCCAGCAGCTTAGGGACAGGGGGCGCCGAGCAGTACTTC	CASSLGTGGAEQYF
TRBV5-5	.	TRBJ1-6	TRBD1	TGTGCCAGCAGCCAAGAACCGGGACAGGGGGTTTCACCCCTCCACTTT	CASSQEPGQGVSPLHF
TRBV30	.	TRBJ2-1	.	TGTGCCTGGAGTGTATTGGGTGGGAGTTTGGACAATGAGCAGTTCTTC	CAWSVLGGSLDNEQFF
TRBV29-1	.	TRBJ1-1	TRBD1	TGCAGCGTTATGGACAGGGGGCGAGATACTGAAGCTTTCTTT	CSVMDRGRDTEAFF
TRBV30	.	TRBJ2-7	.	TGTGCCTGGAGGTGGAGGGGAAAGGGGGAGCAGTACTTC	CAWRWRGKGEQYF
TRBV5-5	.	TRBJ2-5	TRBD2	TGTGCCAGCAGCTCACCACGAATAGCGGGAGAGCAAGAGACCCAGTACTTC	CASSSPRIAGEQETQYF
TRBV5-4	.	TRBJ1-1	.	TGTGCCAGCAGCTTATCAGGGGAAGCTTTCTTT	CASSLSGEAFF
TRBV27	.	TRBJ1-4	TRBD1	TGTGCCAGCAGCGGGGGACAGGTTGAAAAACTGTTTTTT	CASSGGQVEKLFF
TRBV30	.	TRBJ1-2	.	TGTGCCTGGAGTGTACAGTTACAGGGATGGGGAGGCTACACCTTC	CAWSVQLQGWGGYTF
TRBV15	few	TRBJ2-1	TRBD2	TGTGCCACCGCGGGGGAGGCCTACAATGAGCAGTTCTTC	CATAGEAYNEQFF
TRBV6-5	.	TRBJ1-1	.	TGTGCCAGCAGTTACGTCCGCGGAGGTGGCACTGAAGCTTTCTTT	CASSYVRGGGTEAFF
TRBV13	.	TRBJ2-2	.	TGTGCCAGCAGCGCAAACAACGGGGAGCTGTTTTTT	CASSANNGELFF
TRBV6-1	.	TRBJ2-7	TRBD2	TGTGCCAGCAGTGAAGACTCCGGGACTAGCTCCTACGAGCAGTACTTC	CASSEDSGTSSYEQYF